The 27 T cell receptor beta chains in this list originate from one sample, sequenced in a study of blood T cell repertoires in COVID-19. Here immunoSEQ multiplex PCR was the method, and the copy in TCRdb shows in-frame clones only, minus some. Here the sample spans 260,000 or so clones, roughly 79% being singletons. Sequencing was done on a sample of peripheral blood. The receptor source for this set is a woman older than 75 with COVID-19, enrolled during active disease.

This clone was recorded a few times. The J gene is TRBJ1-1, the V gene TRBV28; TRBD1 might be the D (5 bases). The CDR3 runs 15 residues. Germline lookup yields CDR1 MDHEN and CDR2 SYDVKM. V gave up 5 bases and J gave up 4 bases, with 17 bases separating them. The CDR3 spells CASSPRSQGGTEAFF. As DNA, the CDR3 is TGTGCCAGCAGTCCCCGCAGCCAGGGTGGCACTGAAGCTTTCTTT.

The CDR3 region is CASSRIGGSTEAFF. In DNA form, the CDR3 reads TGTGCCAGCTCCAGAATCGGGGGGAGCACTGAAGCTTTCTTT. The genes are TRBV18 and TRBJ1-1; perhaps TRBD1 as D (5 bases). The V end lost 6 bases, the J end lost 4 bases, and 15 bases lay between the germline ends. Germline CDR1 KGHSH, CDR2 LQKENI. The CDR3 spans 14 residues.

The chain recombines TRBV6-5 with TRBJ2-5; TRBD1 might be the D (8 bases). This CDR3 comprises 15 residues. Germline lookup yields CDR1 MNHEY and CDR2 SVGAGI. The V end lost 7 bases, the J end lost 4 bases, and 19 bases lay between the germline ends. The DNA for the CDR3 is TGTGCCAGCAAGAGCAGGGGGCGGGGGCTAGAGACCCAGTACTTC. It specifies CASKSRGRGLETQYF.

The genes are TRBV19 and TRBJ1-1; 11 positions agree with TRBD1. The CDR3 is 16 residues long. The V segment lost 6 bases and the J segment 4 bases; nucleotides outside the gene matches: 10. Germline values: CDR1 LNHDA, CDR2 SQIVND (reference sequence). The DNA for the CDR3 is TGTGCCAGTAGCATCCTCTCCGGGACAGGGGGCACTGAAGCTTTCTTT. Encoded protein: CASSILSGTGGTEAFF.

This clone appeared once. The rearrangement joins TRBV2 to TRBJ2-1; 10 nucleotides align to TRBD2. Germline CDR1 and CDR2: SNHLY and FYNNEI. This CDR3 is 17 amino acids long. V was clipped by 7 bases and J by 6 bases; unmatched bases: 15. The CDR3 coding sequence is TGTGCCAGCACTCGACTAGCGGGCACTCTCTGGGGCAATGAGCAGTTCTTC. This encodes CASTRLAGTLWGNEQFF. The variable domain in full, with the rest retrieved from reference TRBV2 and TRBJ2-1, is EPEVTQTPSHQVTQMGQEVILRCVPISNHLYFYWYRQILGQKVEFLVSFYNNEISEKSEIFDDQFSVERPDGSNFTLKIRSTKLEDSAMYFCASTRLAGTLWGNEQFFGPGTRLTVL.

The chain joins TRBV2 to TRBJ2-5; D not resolved. The CDR3 runs to 13 residues. Germline loops: CDR1 SNHLY, CDR2 FYNNEI. V shed 4 bases and J shed 2 bases, with 8 bases lying between them. CDR3 sequence (DNA): TGTGCCAGCAGTGGACAAATTCAAGAGACCCAGTACTTC. Protein: CASSGQIQETQYF.

V and J are TRBV4-1 and TRBJ1-6; possible D gene TRBD1, 5 bases. V lost 6 bases and J 2 bases, leaving 11 bases between the germline ends. The CDR3 is made up of 15 amino acids. Germline CDR1 reads MGHRA; CDR2 reads YSYEKL. CDR3 nucleotide sequence: TGCGCCAGCAGAATGGGGCCTACCTATAATTCACCCCTCCACTTT. Amino acid sequence: CASRMGPTYNSPLHF.

J is TRBJ1-1 and V is TRBV4-2; 11 nucleotides line up with TRBD1. V lost 4 bases and J lost 0; bases outside the gene matches: 4. CDR1 is LGHNA, CDR2 YNFKEQ, per germline. The CDR3 is 16 residues long. The CDR3 loop is CASSLDRGRMNTEAFF. In DNA, the CDR3 is TGTGCCAGCAGCCTGGACAGGGGGCGAATGAACACTGAAGCTTTCTTT.

V and J are TRBV5-8 and TRBJ2-5; TRBD2 agrees at 11 bases. Germline CDR1 and CDR2: SGHTS and YDEGEE. V trimming: 1 base; J trimming: 4 bases; junction bases outside the gene matches: 6. CDR3 length equals 16 residues. CDR3 DNA sequence: TGTGCCAGCAGCTTGTTATTAGCGGGGGGGCGAGAGACCCAGTACTTC. The encoded protein is CASSLLLAGGRETQYF.

This clone was counted a single time. The chain joins TRBV12-3 or TRBV12-4 to TRBJ1-2; perhaps TRBD1 as D (6 bases). CDR3 size: 12 residues. The V and J ends lost 3 bases and 5 bases respectively, with 7 bases between them. CDR3 in DNA: TGTGCCAGCAGTTTCCAGGGGTATGGCTACACCTTC. Amino acid sequence: CASSFQGYGYTF.

V usage is TRBV28 and J usage is TRBJ1-5; 7 nucleotides align to TRBD1. The junction had 12 bases not matched to a gene; V was cut back by 7 bases and J by 6 bases. CDR1 is MDHEN and CDR2 is SYDVKM in the germline V gene. CDR3 size: 15 residues. CDR3 protein: CASTTPTGVVQPQHF. CDR3 DNA: TGTGCCAGCACCACCCCCACAGGGGTCGTTCAGCCCCAGCATTTT. The full variable domain, with the rest looked up from reference TRBV28 and TRBJ1-5, is DVKVTQSSRYLVKRTGEKVFLECVQDMDHENMFWYRQDPGLGLRLIYFSYDVKMKEKGDIPEGYSVSREKKERFSLILESASTNQTSMYLCASTTPTGVVQPQHFGDGTRLSIL.

Worth noting for this clone: The sample has other DNA sequences that encode this CDR3 too. J is TRBJ1-5 and V is TRBV12-3 or TRBV12-4, with D maybe TRBD1 (5 bases). V gave up 2 bases and J gave up 7 bases, with 6 bases separating them. The CDR3 runs to 12 residues. CDR3 nucleotide sequence: TGTGCCAGCAGTTTATCAGGGCAGCCCCAGCATTTT. Its protein is CASSLSGQPQHF.

The chain is built from TRBV3-1 (or the pseudogene TRBV3-2) and TRBJ2-3, with a weak D call TRBD2 (6 bases). The CDR3 has 15 residues. Trimming cost V 4 bases and J 4 bases, with 15 bases left between them. Germline CDR1 LGHDT, CDR2 YNNKEL (reference sequence). The CDR3 region is CASSREVSGADTQYF. CDR3 nucleotide sequence: TGTGCCAGCAGCCGGGAGGTGTCGGGCGCAGATACGCAGTATTTT.

The rearrangement links TRBV5-1 to TRBJ1-4; 8 nucleotides align to TRBD1. CDR3 size: 16 residues. Germline V gene data show CDR1 as SGHRS and CDR2 as YFSETQ. The J segment lost 4 bases and the V segment lost 5 bases, leaving 10 bases of the junction unmatched. The DNA of the CDR3 is TGCGCCAGCAGACCTGGACGACAGGGGTTTAATGAAAAACTGTTTTTT. Translating gives CASRPGRQGFNEKLFF.

The CDR3 region is CVSTRTGSGSYEQYF. CDR3 coding DNA: TGTGTATCAACTCGGACAGGGAGTGGATCCTACGAGCAGTACTTC. The chain links TRBV11-3 to TRBJ2-7; 8 bases agree with TRBD1. In germline, CDR1 is SGHNT, CDR2 YENEEA. The CDR3 is 15 amino acids.

As concerns this clone: Within the sample, other DNA sequences also encode this same CDR3. The rearrangement joins TRBV2 to TRBJ2-2; no definite D call. V lost 5 bases and J 5 bases, leaving 3 bases between the germline ends. The length of the CDR3 is 11 residues. Germline CDR1 reads SNHLY; CDR2 reads FYNNEI. CDR3 protein: CASSLTGELFF. DNA of the CDR3: TGTGCCAGCAGTTTAACCGGGGAGCTGTTTTTT.

The rearrangement uses TRBV5-6 and TRBJ1-2; TRBD1 is a possible D gene (6 bases). The V gene lost 8 bases and the J gene lost 0 bases, with 14 bases spanning the gap. The V gene's germline CDR1 is SGHDT and CDR2 YYEEEE. The CDR3 loop spans 14 amino acids. CDR3 nucleotide sequence: TGTGCCAGTCGTACGACAGGAGCTAACTATGGCTACACCTTC. Protein product: CASRTTGANYGYTF. Drawing the rest from reference TRBV5-6 and TRBJ1-2, the complete variable domain is DAGVTQSPTHLIKTRGQQVTLRCSPKSGHDTVSWYQQALGQGPQFIFQYYEEEERQRGNFPDRFSGHQFPNYSSELNVNALLLGDSALYLCASRTTGANYGYTFGSGTRLTVV.

The J gene is TRBJ2-7, the V gene TRBV18; 7 bases are shared with TRBD1. Germline V gene sequence: CDR1 KGHSH, CDR2 LQKENI. There are 15 residues in the CDR3. Trimming removed 2 bases from V and 6 bases from J; junction bases left unmatched: 10. The CDR3 sequence: CASSPLKGQTREQYF. The CDR3 DNA follows: TGTGCCAGCTCACCATTGAAGGGACAGACACGCGAGCAGTACTTC. Using reference TRBV18 and TRBJ2-7 for the parts outside the CDR3, the full variable domain is NAGVMQNPRHLVRRRGQEARLRCSPMKGHSHVYWYRQLPEEGLKFMVYLQKENIIDESGMPKERFSAEFPKEGPSILRIQQVVRGDSAAYFCASSPLKGQTREQYFGPGTRLTVT.

J is TRBJ2-1 and V is TRBV9, with D perhaps matching TRBD2 (7 bases). This CDR3 region has 15 residues. Per the germline V gene, CDR1 is SGDLS and CDR2 is YYNGEE. Trimming removed 4 bases from V and 2 bases from J, with 13 bases in between. The CDR3, as DNA: TGTGCCAGCAGCCCCCGGGGGGACACCTACAATGAGCAGTTCTTC. Protein product: CASSPRGDTYNEQFF.

V gene TRBV19 combines with J gene TRBJ1-5; 12 bases are shared with TRBD1. Trimming removed 6 bases from V and 4 bases from J; junction bases left unmatched: 4. Germline V gene lookup returns CDR1 LNHDA and CDR2 SQIVND (reference sequence). This CDR3 comprises 15 residues. CDR3 region: CASRGTGGFNQPQHF. The CDR3 DNA follows: TGTGCCAGTAGAGGGACAGGGGGCTTTAATCAGCCCCAGCATTTT.

The J gene is TRBJ1-5, the V gene TRBV7-2; 8 bases line up with TRBD1. Germline-derived CDR1 and CDR2 are SGHTA and FQGNSA. This CDR3 comprises 16 residues. The junction had 6 bases not matched to a gene; V was cut back by 2 bases and J by 3 bases. CDR3 loop: CASSLMATGVNQPQHF. CDR3 nucleotide sequence: TGTGCCAGCAGCTTAATGGCGACAGGGGTCAATCAGCCCCAGCATTTT. Combining the CDR3 with reference TRBV7-2 and TRBJ1-5 gives the whole variable domain GAGVSQSPSNKVTEKGKDVELRCDPISGHTALYWYRQSLGQGLEFLIYFQGNSAPDKSGLPSDRFSAERTGGSVSTLTIQRTQQEDSAVYLCASSLMATGVNQPQHFGDGTRLSIL.

With regard to this clone: The same CDR3 arises from other DNA sequences in this sample as well. The CDR3 coding sequence is TGTGCCAGCAGTTACTCAAGGGGCTACGAGCAGTACTTC. Amino acid sequence: CASSYSRGYEQYF. This rearrangement joins TRBV6-5 to TRBJ2-7; TRBD1 is a possible D gene (5 bases). The CDR3 is 13 residues long. The germline V and J ends were trimmed by 0 bases and 3 bases, with 6 bases remaining between them. Germline values: CDR1 MNHEY, CDR2 SVGAGI.

This rearrangement joins TRBV6-1 to TRBJ1-1, with a tentative D call TRBD1 (5 bases). Trimming cost V 2 bases and J 2 bases, with 6 bases left between them. The CDR3 has 13 amino acids. Germline V lookup: CDR1 MNHNS, CDR2 SASEGT. The CDR3 spells CASSEQGNTEAFF. CDR3 DNA sequence: TGTGCCAGCAGTGAACAGGGAAACACTGAAGCTTTCTTT.

This sequence joins TRBV6-5 and TRBJ2-1, with 14 bases aligning to TRBD2. CDR3 length equals 16 residues. With 4 bases clipped from V and 10 bases from J, the junction kept 9 bases outside the gene matches. CDR1 MNHEY and CDR2 SVGAGI come from the germline V gene. The CDR3 sequence: CASSSLTSGGAWEQFF. DNA for the CDR3: TGTGCCAGCAGTTCACTGACTAGCGGGGGGGCCTGGGAGCAGTTCTTC.

J is TRBJ2-5 and V is TRBV10-3, with TRBD1 as a possible D gene (5 bases). Trimming stripped 3 bases from V and 3 bases from J, with 11 bases between. Germline V gene lookup returns CDR1 ENHRY and CDR2 SYGVKD. The CDR3 sequence is 14 residues long. In nucleotides, the CDR3 is TGTGCCATCAGTGATCCTGACAGAAAAGAGACCCAGTACTTC. Translation gives CAISDPDRKETQYF.

V and J are TRBV11-1 and TRBJ1-1; D uncertain. The CDR3 consists of 13 residues. V was cut by 5 bases and J by 4 bases, with 11 bases left in between. From germline, CDR1 is SGHAT and CDR2 FQDESV (reference sequence). The CDR3 region is CASSPTRGTEAFF. The CDR3 coding sequence is TGTGCCAGCAGCCCGACGCGGGGCACTGAAGCTTTCTTT.

The rearrangement uses TRBV3-1 (or the pseudogene TRBV3-2) and TRBJ2-1; 9 nucleotides match TRBD2. The germline gives CDR1 LGHDT, CDR2 YNNKEL (reference sequence). The CDR3 loop spans 16 amino acids. V shed 3 bases and J 2 bases; nucleotides not matched to a gene: 5. CDR3 DNA: TGTGCCAGCAGCCATGTGGCGGGGGGGACCTACAATGAGCAGTTCTTC. Its translation: CASSHVAGGTYNEQFF.